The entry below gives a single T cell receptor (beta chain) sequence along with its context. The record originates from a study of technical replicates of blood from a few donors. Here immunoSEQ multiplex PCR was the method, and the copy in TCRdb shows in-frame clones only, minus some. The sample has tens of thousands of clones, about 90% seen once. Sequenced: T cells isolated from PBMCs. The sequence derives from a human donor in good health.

The CDR3 spells CASSSRGLSGETQYF. The CDR3 nucleotides read TGTGCCAGCAGCTCAAGGGGACTCTCAGGGGAGACCCAGTACTTC. The chain is built from TRBV9 and TRBJ2-5; possible D gene TRBD2, 6 bases. Trimming removed 4 bases from V and 5 bases from J, with 18 bases in between. The CDR3 runs to 15 residues. Per germline, CDR1 SGDLS and CDR2 YYNGEE.